This is a list of T cell receptor beta chains from one sample in a study of cytomegalovirus exposure and HLA in healthy donors. Measured with immunoSEQ multiplex PCR; TCRdb has only the in-frame clones, and not every one. The sample shows about 310,000 clones, approximately 91% of them seen only once. The sample was PBMCs. The receptors shown here come from a man aged 25 to 40 in good health and CMV-seronegative. CDR3s include the opening cysteine and the closing phenylalanine or tryptophan. The D gene is left open where the match is weak. Only some rows state a clone size, as once, few, many or a class for expanded clones.

>NA|TRBJ2-2|NA|TRBV11-2
TGTGCCAGCGTCGGAAGTTACACTCCCTACGGGAGCGGGGAGCTGTTTTTT
CASVGSYTPYGSGELFF
>NA|TRBJ1-1|NA|TRBV5-4
TGTGCCAGCAGCTTTAGGGGGGGCACTGAAGCTTTCTTT
CASSFRGGTEAFF
>NA|TRBJ2-2|TRBD2|TRBV5-8
TGTGCCAGCGGCCGAGCGGGGCGGCCGCCCGGGGAGCTGTTTTTT
CASGRAGRPPGELFF
>NA|TRBJ1-2|NA|TRBV15
TGTGCCACCAGCAGAGATTTGGCCAGTCTCAACTATGGCTACACCTTC
CATSRDLASLNYGYTF
>once|TRBJ2-7|NA|TRBV11-2
TGTGCCAGCAGCCCTCTTGAGGGCCTCTCCTACGAGCAGTACTTC
CASSPLEGLSYEQYF
>NA|TRBJ2-5|TRBD1|TRBV15
TGTGCCACCAGCAGAGATGCCCGGACAGGAAAGACCCAGTACTTC
CATSRDARTGKTQYF
>NA|TRBJ2-1|NA|TRBV30
TGTGCCTGGAGTGTACGGAGGCAGCTCCATGAGCAGTTCTTC
CAWSVRRQLHEQFF
>NA|TRBJ2-5|NA|TRBV7-9
TGTGCCAGCAGCTTAGGCTCGGCGGGGACAGAGACCCAGTACTTC
CASSLGSAGTETQYF
>NA|TRBJ1-1|NA|TRBV7-9
TGTGCCAGCAGCTTTCAGAACACTGAAGCTTTCTTT
CASSFQNTEAFF
>NA|TRBJ1-1|NA|TRBV14
TGTGCCAGCAGCCAAGGACCAGGGGCCAACACTGAAGCTTTCTTT
CASSQGPGANTEAFF
>once|TRBJ2-5|NA|TRBV7-9
TGTGCCAGCGGAGAGAGGCAGACGACCAAAGAGACCCAGTACTTC
CASGERQTTKETQYF
>NA|TRBJ2-1|TRBD1|TRBV11-2
TGTGCCAGCAGCCCCTATCCCTTTGGACAGGGGGCGCGGGATGAGCAGTTCTTC
CASSPYPFGQGARDEQFF
>NA|TRBJ2-3|NA|TRBV13
TGTGCCAGCAGCTTAAAAGAGGGGGGGCGAAACACAGATACGCAGTATTTT
CASSLKEGGRNTDTQYF
>NA|TRBJ2-7|NA|TRBV2
TGTGCCAGCTCCTCGGGGGTGGGGGAGCAGTACTTC
CASSSGVGEQYF
>few|TRBJ1-5|TRBD1|TRBV4-1
TGCGCCAGCAGCCTAACCACAGGGGAACAGCCCCAGCATTTT
CASSLTTGEQPQHF
>NA|TRBJ1-5|NA|TRBV30
TGTGCCTGGAGTGTGACCGTAAGCGGGCCCCAGCATTTT
CAWSVTVSGPQHF